A single sample gave rise to the 20 T cell receptor beta chains below, sequenced in a study of PD-L1 blockade in urothelial cancer. The table came from immunoSEQ multiplex PCR; TCRdb's copy has only in-frame clones and leaves some out. In the table there are roughly 90,000 clones, 70% to 90% of which are singletons. Indicated time point: pretreatment peripheral blood. The sequenced sample was PBMCs, obtained around atezolizumab (anti-PD-L1) treatment. Every receptor here comes from a woman of 80 years or more with urothelial cancer.

V and J are TRBV6-1 and TRBJ2-5; D is possibly TRBD1 (6 bases). This CDR3 region has 15 residues. Trimming left V 1 base short and J 5 bases short, with 14 bases between. Germline assignment: CDR1 MNHNS and CDR2 SASEGT. The CDR3 protein is CASSEGLGRGETQYF. CDR3 nucleotides: TGTGCCAGCAGTGAAGGGTTAGGCAGGGGCGAGACCCAGTACTTC.

This chain uses TRBV29-1 with TRBJ2-1; weak D call: TRBD2 (6 bases). The V end was cut by 8 bases, the J end by 0 bases, with 14 bases between. Per germline, CDR1 SQVTM and CDR2 ANQGSEA. The CDR3 loop spans 14 amino acids. CDR3 sequence (DNA): TGCAGCATCTTAGCGGTGCACTCCTACAATGAGCAGTTCTTC. This gives the protein CSILAVHSYNEQFF.

The chain carries TRBV18 and TRBJ1-2; 7 bases agree with TRBD1. Germline CDR1 reads KGHSH; CDR2 reads LQKENI. Germline trimming cut 0 bases from V and 0 bases from J; bases unmatched to any gene: 13. The CDR3 covers 19 residues. CDR3 region: CASSPPGYRGTKANYGYTF. The CDR3 bases are TGTGCCAGCTCACCACCTGGGTACAGGGGAACAAAAGCTAACTATGGCTACACCTTC.

The J gene is TRBJ2-3, the V gene TRBV5-1; 9 bases fit TRBD1. The CDR3 consists of 15 residues. The V gene end was trimmed by 4 bases and the J gene end by 4 bases; junction bases not matched to a gene: 7. In germline, CDR1 is SGHRS, CDR2 YFSETQ. CDR3 sequence reads: CASSPGQGRADTQYF. DNA of the CDR3: TGCGCCAGCAGCCCGGGACAGGGTAGGGCAGATACGCAGTATTTT.

This clone was picked up one time. The CDR3 loop reads CASSTPREKLFF. The CDR3 DNA follows: TGTGCCAGCAGTACTCCTCGTGAAAAACTGTTTTTT. This chain connects TRBV2 to TRBJ1-4; D not certain. This CDR3 is 12 amino acids long. V was trimmed by 5 bases and J by 7 bases, leaving 8 bases between them. Germline assignment: CDR1 SNHLY and CDR2 FYNNEI.

This clone was detected once. The chain couples TRBV9 to TRBJ1-1; the D gene is possibly TRBD1 (6 bases). With 4 bases removed from V and 6 bases from J, the gap between germline ends came to 22 bases. The CDR3 totals 16 residues. Per germline, CDR1 SGDLS and CDR2 YYNGEE. The DNA of the CDR3 is TGTGCCAGCAGCAAGGGAGGGGGGACCATGGGCGCTGAAGCTTTCTTT. As protein: CASSKGGGTMGAEAFF.

CDR3 amino acids: CASREGGLSSYEQYF. In DNA, the CDR3 is TGTGCCAGCCGTGAGGGGGGGTTAAGCTCCTACGAGCAGTACTTC. V gene TRBV28 combines with J gene TRBJ2-7; the D gene is possibly TRBD2 (7 bases). The V end was cut by 8 bases, the J end by 0 bases, with 17 bases between. CDR3 size: 15 residues. Germline lookup yields CDR1 MDHEN and CDR2 SYDVKM.

Concerning this clone itself: This CDR3 is also generated by other DNA sequences in the sample. DNA for the CDR3: TGTGCCAGCAGTGAAGGTTGGGCGGGGCAGCCCCAGCATTTT. Translated, it gives CASSEGWAGQPQHF. This chain joins TRBV6-1 and TRBJ1-5, with no clear D. Germline V CDR1 and CDR2: MNHNS, SASEGT. The CDR3 sequence is 14 residues long. V lost 1 base and J 7 bases, leaving 11 bases between the germline ends.

This clone has just a few counts. CDR3 DNA: TGTGCCACCAGCAGTCTAGGTGGAAACACCATATATTTT. Translating it yields CATSSLGGNTIYF. The genes are TRBV15 and TRBJ1-3; D gene uncertain. The CDR3 loop spans 13 amino acids. V was pared by 3 bases and J by 3 bases, with 6 bases between. The germline gives CDR1 LNHNV, CDR2 YYDKDF (reference sequence).

In nucleotides, the CDR3 is TGTGCCAGCTCACCTTTGAGCGCAGGGGGTTACGAGCAGTACTTC. It is translated as CASSPLSAGGYEQYF. The V and J genes are TRBV18 and TRBJ2-7, with 7 bases identical to TRBD1. The CDR3 runs to 15 residues. V lost 3 bases and J lost 4; bases outside the gene matches: 9. Germline loops: CDR1 KGHSH, CDR2 LQKENI.

The CDR3 coding sequence is TGTGCCAGCAGCCAGGGACTAGCGTTTAATAATGAGCAGTTCTTC. It yields the protein CASSQGLAFNNEQFF. The J gene is TRBJ2-1, the V gene TRBV7-3; 10 bases are shared with TRBD2. Germline CDR1 and CDR2: SGHTA and FQGTGA. Losses at the gene ends were 5 bases for V and 7 bases for J; bases not matched to a gene: 8. The CDR3 runs 15 residues.

This sequence joins TRBV10-2 and TRBJ2-3, with 13 bases identical to TRBD2. The V and J ends lost 6 bases and 6 bases, in that order; junction bases with no gene match: 9. The CDR3 runs 16 residues. Germline CDR1 reads WSHSY; CDR2 reads SAAADI. The DNA of the CDR3 is TGCGCCAGCAGCCCTAAGACTAGCGGGAGGCGCGATACGCAGTATTTT. Its protein product is CASSPKTSGRRDTQYF.

The chain has TRBV28 and TRBJ1-2; D is unclear. Trimming took 1 base from V and 2 from J, leaving 20 bases between them. The germline V gene encodes CDR1 MDHEN and CDR2 SYDVKM. This CDR3 is built from 18 residues. The CDR3, as DNA: TGTGCCAGCAGTTTATCTCAATCCCCCAGCGTAATCAACTATGGCTACACCTTC. Amino acid sequence: CASSLSQSPSVINYGYTF.

The chain recombines TRBV10-2 with TRBJ1-2, with TRBD1 matching 7 bases. Losses at the gene ends were 2 bases for V and 6 bases for J; bases not matched to a gene: 12. This CDR3 spans 16 amino acids. Germline-derived CDR1 and CDR2 are WSHSY and SAAADI. CDR3 in amino acids: CASSETGTAGVNGYTF. Here the CDR3 DNA reads TGCGCCAGCAGTGAGACAGGGACAGCCGGGGTTAATGGCTACACCTTC.

The V call is TRBV18, the J call TRBJ1-2; 7 bases match TRBD1. Trimming took 5 bases from V and 5 from J; bases not matched to a gene: 14. CDR1 is KGHSH and CDR2 is LQKENI in the germline V gene. The length of the CDR3 is 16 residues. The CDR3 sequence: CASSASIGGQTYGYTF. The CDR3 region has the DNA TGTGCCAGCTCAGCCTCTATCGGGGGACAGACATATGGCTACACCTTC.

In its sample, this clone was seen once. The V and J genes are TRBV28 and TRBJ1-1, with D unresolved. V dropped 9 bases and J dropped 0 bases, with 14 bases sitting between them. The CDR3 has 14 amino acids. The germline gives CDR1 MDHEN, CDR2 SYDVKM. The CDR3 nucleotides are TGTGCCAGTAGCCACCCCGTGATGAACACTGAAGCTTTCTTT. Translation gives CASSHPVMNTEAFF.

The chain recombines TRBV9 with TRBJ2-5, with 10 bases aligning to TRBD2. The CDR3 covers 16 residues. The V gene end was trimmed by 3 bases and the J gene end by 4 bases; junction bases not matched to a gene: 9. Germline V gives CDR1 SGDLS, CDR2 YYNGEE. CDR3 amino acids: CASSASLAGAGETQYF. CDR3 nucleotides: TGTGCCAGCAGCGCTTCCCTAGCGGGAGCAGGAGAGACCCAGTACTTC.

The chain recombines TRBV19 with TRBJ2-1; TRBD1 agrees at 7 bases. V dropped 7 bases and J dropped 3; count of bases not matched to a gene: 6. The CDR3 is 14 amino acids. Germline loops: CDR1 LNHDA, CDR2 SQIVND (reference sequence). The chain's CDR3 is CASMRGQLYNEQFF. The CDR3 coding sequence is TGTGCCAGTATGAGGGGGCAGCTCTACAATGAGCAGTTCTTC.

The rearrangement uses TRBV28 and TRBJ1-5, with TRBD1 identical over 7 bases. Germline CDR1 reads MDHEN; CDR2 reads SYDVKM. J lost 7 bases, V lost 6 bases, and 15 bases had no gene match. This CDR3 is built from 16 residues. CDR3 sequence: CASRDTGTALGQPQHF. The CDR3 DNA reads TGTGCCAGCAGGGATACCGGGACAGCCTTAGGGCAGCCCCAGCATTTT.

The chain has TRBV27 and TRBJ1-5; D is possibly TRBD1 (6 bases). Germline assignment: CDR1 MNHEY and CDR2 SMNVEV (reference sequence). The CDR3 is 15 residues long. With 7 bases removed from V and 8 bases from J, the gap between germline ends came to 21 bases. Here the CDR3 DNA reads TGTGCCAGCAAAACCACGGGCAGGGAGGGGGAGCCCCAGCATTTT. This gives the protein CASKTTGREGEPQHF.